The clone carrying this T cell receptor beta chain was counted between two and nine times. Its cognate antigen is unknown. Only in-frame clones appear in the TCRdb table, and some are missing; sequencing was by immunoSEQ multiplex PCR. The table includes 150,000 to 200,000 clones, 85% detected once. V shed 2 bases, J shed 4 bases, and the junction held 8 bases outside the gene matches. The CDR3 is made up of 16 amino acids. CDR1 is MGHRA and CDR2 is YSYEKL in the germline V gene. These data originate in a study of cytomegalovirus exposure and HLA in healthy donors. General study findings and limits: In the 120 validation repertoires, around 95% of cluster scores exceeded 0, per a later analysis.

This clonotype was obtained from a man aged 18 to 29 in good health and CMV-seropositive. V is TRBV4-1 and J is TRBJ2-7; 10 bases are shared with TRBD1. Sequencing was performed on PBMCs. CDR3 in amino acids: CASSQHGGQGKYEQYF. The CDR3 bases are TGCGCCAGCAGCCAACACGGGGGACAGGGGAAGTACGAGCAGTACTTC.